Shown below are 14 T cell receptor beta chains from a single sample sequenced in a study of shared T cell receptors in the human thymus. Sequencing used immunoSEQ multiplex PCR; TCRdb keeps in-frame clones, though not all of them. Among about 400,000 clones listed, roughly 94% were seen once. Sequenced: thymocytes. The receptors come from a human donor.

The V and J genes are TRBV7-2 and TRBJ2-7; maybe TRBD2 (6 bases). Germline CDR1 is SGHTA and CDR2 is FQGNSA. This CDR3 comprises 19 residues. Trimming removed 2 bases from V and 2 bases from J, with 25 bases in between. For the CDR3, the DNA is TGTGCCAGCAGCTTAAGGCGGAAATATAGGGAGGTGAGGACCTACGAGCAGTACTTC. Its protein is CASSLRRKYREVRTYEQYF. Drawing the rest from reference TRBV7-2 and TRBJ2-7, the complete variable domain is GAGVSQSPSNKVTEKGKDVELRCDPISGHTALYWYRQSLGQGLEFLIYFQGNSAPDKSGLPSDRFSAERTGGSVSTLTIQRTQQEDSAVYLCASSLRRKYREVRTYEQYFGPGTRLTVT.

V and J are TRBV15 and TRBJ2-4; D might be TRBD2 (5 bases). This CDR3 spans 15 amino acids. Germline V gene sequence: CDR1 LNHNV, CDR2 YYDKDF (reference sequence). V gave up 6 bases and J gave up 0 bases, with 12 bases separating them. The CDR3 DNA sequence: TGTGCCACCAGGACCGGGAAACTAGCCAAAAACATTCAGTACTTC. Its translation is CATRTGKLAKNIQYF.

The chain is built from TRBV30 and TRBJ1-3; 7 bases are a match to TRBD1. The J segment lost 0 bases and the V segment lost 5 bases, leaving 1 base of the junction unmatched. In germline, CDR1 is GTSNPN, CDR2 SVGIG (reference sequence). This CDR3 is built from 13 residues. DNA for the CDR3: TGTGCCTGGGACAGGGCCTCTGGAAACACCATATATTTT. Translated: CAWDRASGNTIYF.

The gene calls are TRBV28 and TRBJ1-2; maybe TRBD1 (5 bases). Germline V gene lookup returns CDR1 MDHEN and CDR2 SYDVKM. The ends were cut back, 2 bases at V and 0 bases at J, with 7 bases in the middle. The CDR3 is made up of 14 amino acids. The CDR3 spells CASSLGGPNYGYTF. CDR3 DNA sequence: TGTGCCAGCAGTTTAGGGGGTCCTAACTATGGCTACACCTTC.

The rearrangement links TRBV12-5 to TRBJ2-2, with D perhaps being TRBD1 or TRBD2 (5 bases each). CDR1 and CDR2 (germline): LGHNT, FRNRAP. Trimming removed 3 bases from V and 0 bases from J, with 11 bases in between. This CDR3 is 16 amino acids long. In DNA, the CDR3 is TGTGCTAGTGGTTTAAAGGGGACCGCGAACACCGGGGAGCTGTTTTTT. Translation: CASGLKGTANTGELFF.

This clone was picked up one time. The V call is TRBV5-8, the J call TRBJ1-2; D gene unclear. V gave up 1 base and J gave up 6 bases, with 13 bases separating them. The CDR3 is made up of 14 amino acids. Germline lookup yields CDR1 SGHTS and CDR2 YDEGEE. Here the CDR3 DNA reads TGTGCCAGCAGCTTGCGTGGGGAGTTGAATGGCTACACCTTC. As protein: CASSLRGELNGYTF.

The chain joins TRBV7-9 to TRBJ1-1; a weak D match, TRBD1 (5 bases). Trimming removed 4 bases at V and 3 bases at J, with 9 bases between. CDR1 is SEHNR and CDR2 is FQNEAQ in the germline V gene (reference sequence). There are 13 residues in the CDR3. CDR3 region: CASSCREDTEAFF. CDR3 nucleotide sequence: TGTGCCAGCAGCTGCAGGGAGGACACTGAAGCTTTCTTT.

This chain connects TRBV5-1 to TRBJ2-7; 7 nucleotides align to TRBD2. The length of the CDR3 is 17 residues. Germline values: CDR1 SGHRS, CDR2 YFSETQ. After removal of 3 bases from V and 0 bases from J, the junction contained 12 bases not matched to a gene. CDR3 residues: CASSSLSGLPSSYEQYF. For the CDR3, the DNA is TGCGCCAGCAGCTCTCTTAGCGGGCTCCCCAGCTCCTACGAGCAGTACTTC.

A few counts support this clone. The chain recombines TRBV10-3 with TRBJ1-1, with TRBD1 as a possible D gene (5 bases). Trimming removed 0 bases at V and 11 bases at J, with 13 bases between. Germline V gene data show CDR1 as ENHRY and CDR2 as SYGVKD. The CDR3 contains 13 residues. The chain's CDR3 is CAISESGGDGAFF. The CDR3 nucleotides read TGTGCCATCAGTGAGTCGGGAGGGGATGGCGCTTTCTTT.

DNA for the CDR3: TGTGCTAGTGGTTTGTACCCCCGAACTCATAGCTCCTACAATGAGCAGTTCTTC. Protein sequence: CASGLYPRTHSSYNEQFF. The chain carries TRBV12-5 and TRBJ2-1, with D uncertain. The germline CDR1 and CDR2 sequences are LGHNT and FRNRAP. Deletions cut 2 bases from V and 0 bases from J, with 17 bases between. This CDR3 comprises 18 residues.

The rearrangement links TRBV10-1 to TRBJ2-7, with D uncertain. Trimming removed 8 bases from V and 4 bases from J, with 9 bases in between. There are 11 residues in the CDR3. The V gene's germline CDR1 is WNHNN and CDR2 SYGVQD (reference sequence). CDR3 coding DNA: TGCGCCAGCGGTCATTTGTACGAGCAGTACTTC. Protein product: CASGHLYEQYF.

The chain uses TRBV6-5 and TRBJ2-7; unclear D gene. This CDR3 is built from 14 residues. Germline CDR1 reads MNHEY; CDR2 reads SVGAGI. Trimming left V 2 bases short and J 0 bases short, with 8 bases between. The CDR3 reads CASSYEGSSYEQYF. As DNA, the CDR3 is TGTGCCAGCAGTTACGAAGGCAGCTCCTACGAGCAGTACTTC.

The chain uses TRBV11-2 and TRBJ1-1; TRBD1 matches at 7 bases. CDR3 length equals 16 residues. V lost 6 bases to trimming and J lost 1 base; unmatched junction nucleotides: 11. Germline V gene lookup returns CDR1 SGHAT and CDR2 FQNNGV. For the CDR3, the DNA is TGTGCCAGCAGACCACAGGGGCGGGTCAAGAACACTGAAGCTTTCTTT. Amino acids: CASRPQGRVKNTEAFF.

The V gene is TRBV6-1, the J gene TRBJ2-7, with TRBD1 identical over 7 bases. V was pared by 3 bases and J by 2 bases, with 7 bases of the junction left unmatched. CDR1 and CDR2 from the germline V gene are MNHNS and SASEGT. This CDR3 contains 15 residues. As DNA, the CDR3 is TGTGCCAGCAGTGAGTCCAGACAGGGAACCTACGAGCAGTACTTC. Translating it yields CASSESRQGTYEQYF.